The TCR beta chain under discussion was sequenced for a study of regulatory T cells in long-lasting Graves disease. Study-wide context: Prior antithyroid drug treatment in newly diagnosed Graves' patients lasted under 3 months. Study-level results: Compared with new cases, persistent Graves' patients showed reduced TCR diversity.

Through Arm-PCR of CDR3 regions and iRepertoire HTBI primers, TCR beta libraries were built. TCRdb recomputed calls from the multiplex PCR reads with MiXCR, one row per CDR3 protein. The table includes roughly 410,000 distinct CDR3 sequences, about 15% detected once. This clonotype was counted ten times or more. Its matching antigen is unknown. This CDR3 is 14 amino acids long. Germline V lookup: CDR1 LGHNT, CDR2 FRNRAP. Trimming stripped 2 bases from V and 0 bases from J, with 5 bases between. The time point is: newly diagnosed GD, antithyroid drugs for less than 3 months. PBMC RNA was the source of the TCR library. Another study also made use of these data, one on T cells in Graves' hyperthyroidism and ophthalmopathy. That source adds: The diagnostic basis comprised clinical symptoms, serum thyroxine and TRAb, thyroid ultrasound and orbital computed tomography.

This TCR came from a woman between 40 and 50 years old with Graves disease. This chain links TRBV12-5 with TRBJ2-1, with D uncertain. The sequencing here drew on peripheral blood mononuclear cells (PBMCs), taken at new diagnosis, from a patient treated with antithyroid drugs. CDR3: CASGLSISYNEQFF. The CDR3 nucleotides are TGTGCTAGTGGTTTGTCTATCTCCTACAATGAGCAGTTCTTC. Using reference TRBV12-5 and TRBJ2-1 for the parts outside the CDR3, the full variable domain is DARVTQTPRHKVTEMGQEVTMRCQPILGHNTVFWYRQTMMQGLELLAYFRNRAPLDDSGMPKDRFSAEMPDATLATLKIQPSEPRDSAVYFCASGLSISYNEQFFGPGTRLTVL.